This entry features one T cell receptor (beta chain) sequence. The sample comes from a study of blood T cell repertoires in COVID-19. Whole-study context: COVID-19 samples collected from the United States, Italy and Spain covered acute and convalescent phases. PBMCs, B-cell-depleted T cells, or T cells were the source of the cDNA or gDNA that made up the material.

Trimming pared 2 bases from V and 2 bases from J, leaving 15 bases between. The CDR3 spans 16 residues. Germline loops: CDR1 MNHEY, CDR2 SVGAGI. Methods used by the authors: For nucleated cells, counts were estimated from reference gene primer amplification. Sequenced by immunoSEQ multiplex PCR; TCRdb stores in-frame clones only, minus some. That table gives V, J and clone size, and the DNA gave D and trimming. This repertoire shows 85,000 to 130,000 clones, 88% found once; its top ten account for 6.5%. Specimen: peripheral blood. The chain combines TRBV6-5 with TRBJ1-2, with D tentatively TRBD1 (6 bases). The receptor was isolated from a woman in her sixties or seventies with acute or convalescent COVID-19. CDR3 nucleotides: TGTGCCAGCAGTTACCTTCCCTTGGACAGCAACTATGGCTACACCTTC. This translates into CASSYLPLDSNYGYTF.